The clone carrying this TCR beta chain has more than one count but fewer than ten. The target antigen is unknown. The source of the sample is a study of blood T cells in healthy people across ages. Study findings and constraints: The long-lived group displayed more naive CD4+ cells, plus higher diversity, than the aged donors did.

With a J-beta primer mix and a sample-barcoded 5' primer, a second PCR ran about 7 to 11 cycles. A single record per CDR3 protein comes from TCRdb applying MiXCR to the 5' RACE reads. The sample comprises hundreds of thousands of distinct CDR3 sequences, around 38% of which are singletons, and 25% to 30% rests with the top ten. The germline V gene has CDR1 DFQATT and CDR2 SNEGSKA (reference sequence). This CDR3 has 15 residues. Losses at the gene ends were 3 bases for V and 5 bases for J; bases not matched to a gene: 11. Material: blood. This chain uses TRBV20-1 with TRBJ1-2; 8 nucleotides match TRBD1. The receptor's source is a man older than 75 in good health. The CDR3 nucleotides are TGCAGTGCTAGTAGCGAACAGGGGGGAGTTTATGGCTACACCTTC. Amino acid sequence: CSASSEQGGVYGYTF.